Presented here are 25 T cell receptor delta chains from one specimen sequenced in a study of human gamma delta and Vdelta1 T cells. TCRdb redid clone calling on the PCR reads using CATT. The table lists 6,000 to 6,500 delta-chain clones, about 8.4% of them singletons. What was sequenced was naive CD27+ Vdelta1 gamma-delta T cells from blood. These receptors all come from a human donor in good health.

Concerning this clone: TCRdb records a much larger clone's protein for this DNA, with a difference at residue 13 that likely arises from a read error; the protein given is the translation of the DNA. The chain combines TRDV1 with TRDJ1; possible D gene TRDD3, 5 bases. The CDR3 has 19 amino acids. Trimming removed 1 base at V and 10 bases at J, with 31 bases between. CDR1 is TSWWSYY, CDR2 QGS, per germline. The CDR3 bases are TGTGCTCTTGGGGAACGTTTCCAACGGCGATTTGGGGAATACTCACCACTCATCTTT. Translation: CALGERFQRRFGEYSPLIF.

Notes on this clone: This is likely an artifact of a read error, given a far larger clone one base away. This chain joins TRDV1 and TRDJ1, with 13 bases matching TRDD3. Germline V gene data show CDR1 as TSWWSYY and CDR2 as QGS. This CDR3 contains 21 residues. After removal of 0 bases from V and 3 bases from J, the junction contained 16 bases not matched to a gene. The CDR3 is CALGELSPSRTGGYGADKLIF. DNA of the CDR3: TGTGCTCTTGGGGAACTGTCCCCTTCCCGTACTGGGGGATACGGCGCCGATAAACTCATCTTT.

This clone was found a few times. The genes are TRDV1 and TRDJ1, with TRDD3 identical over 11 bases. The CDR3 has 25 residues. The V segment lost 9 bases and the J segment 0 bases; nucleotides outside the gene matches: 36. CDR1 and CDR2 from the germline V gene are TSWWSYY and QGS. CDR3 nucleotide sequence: TGTGCTCTCGCGCCTTCCCTTCCTGGGGGATACAACCCACAAAGGAAACACTCCTACACCGATAAACTCATCTTT. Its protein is CALAPSLPGGYNPQRKHSYTDKLIF.

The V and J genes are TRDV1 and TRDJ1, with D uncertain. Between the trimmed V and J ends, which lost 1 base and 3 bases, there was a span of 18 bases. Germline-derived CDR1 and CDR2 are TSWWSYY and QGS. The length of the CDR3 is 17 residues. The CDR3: CALGERYGPPRPDKLIF. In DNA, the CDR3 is TGTGCTCTTGGGGAACGGTACGGCCCCCCCCGACCCGATAAACTCATCTTT.

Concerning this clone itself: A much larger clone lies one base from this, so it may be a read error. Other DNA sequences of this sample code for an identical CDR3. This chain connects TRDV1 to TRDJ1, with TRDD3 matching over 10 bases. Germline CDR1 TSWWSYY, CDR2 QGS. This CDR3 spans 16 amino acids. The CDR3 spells CALGELRGIRTDKLIF. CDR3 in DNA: TGTGCTCTTGGGGAACTACGGGGGATACGGACCGATAAACTCATCTTC.

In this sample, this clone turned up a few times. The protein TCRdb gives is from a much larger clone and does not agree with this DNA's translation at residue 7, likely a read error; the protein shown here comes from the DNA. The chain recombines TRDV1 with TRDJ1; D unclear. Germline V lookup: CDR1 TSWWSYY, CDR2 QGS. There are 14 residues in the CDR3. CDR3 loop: CALGERAYTDKLIF. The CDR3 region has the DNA TGTGCTCTTGGAGAACGGGCTTACACCGATAAACTCATCTTT.

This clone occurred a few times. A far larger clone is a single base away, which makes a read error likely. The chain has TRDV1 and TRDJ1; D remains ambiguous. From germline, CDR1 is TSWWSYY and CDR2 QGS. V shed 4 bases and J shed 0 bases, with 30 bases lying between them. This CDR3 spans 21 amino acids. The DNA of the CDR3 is TGTGCTCTTGGGGCCTCCAATCCACTTCGGGCCCGTACTTCGTACACCGATAAACTCATCTTT. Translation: CALGASNPLRARTSYTDKLIF.

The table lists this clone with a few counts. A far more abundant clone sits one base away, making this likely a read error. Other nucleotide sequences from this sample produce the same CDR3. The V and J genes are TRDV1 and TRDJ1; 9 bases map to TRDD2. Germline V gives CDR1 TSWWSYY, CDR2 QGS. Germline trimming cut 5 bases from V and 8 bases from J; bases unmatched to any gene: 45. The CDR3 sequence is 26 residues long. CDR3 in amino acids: CALGPRAFLRFSREERRAGGKEKLIF. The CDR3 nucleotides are TGTGCTCTTGGGCCTCGAGCCTTCCTACGTTTTTCGAGGGAGGAACGTAGGGCTGGGGGGAAGGAGAAACTCATCTTT.

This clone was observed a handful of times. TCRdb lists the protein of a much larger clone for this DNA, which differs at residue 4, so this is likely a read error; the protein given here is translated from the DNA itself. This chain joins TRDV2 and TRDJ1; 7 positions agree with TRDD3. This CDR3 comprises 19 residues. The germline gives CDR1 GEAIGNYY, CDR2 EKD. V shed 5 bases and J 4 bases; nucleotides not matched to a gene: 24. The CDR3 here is CACGGVGYPYYRSIDKLIF. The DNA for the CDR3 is TGTGCCTGTGGCGGGGTGGGATACCCCTACTACCGATCGATCGATAAACTCATCTTT.

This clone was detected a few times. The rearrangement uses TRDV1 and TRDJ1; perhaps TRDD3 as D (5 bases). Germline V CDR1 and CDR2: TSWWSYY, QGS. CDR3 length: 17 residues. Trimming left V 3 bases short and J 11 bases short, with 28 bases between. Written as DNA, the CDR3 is TGTGCTCTTGGGGACCATAATACAGCCAGAACCTGGAGGGGGCTCATCTTT. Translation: CALGDHNTARTWRGLIF.

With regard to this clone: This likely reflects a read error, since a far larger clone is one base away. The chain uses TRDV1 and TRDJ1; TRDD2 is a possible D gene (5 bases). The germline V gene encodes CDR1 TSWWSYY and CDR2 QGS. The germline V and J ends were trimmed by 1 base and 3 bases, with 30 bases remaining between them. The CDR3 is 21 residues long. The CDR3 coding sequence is TGTGCTCTTGGGGAACCCCGCAGGAATCTTCCCCTGTCTGCTTACGCCGATAAACTCATCTTT. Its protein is CALGEPRRNLPLSAYADKLIF.

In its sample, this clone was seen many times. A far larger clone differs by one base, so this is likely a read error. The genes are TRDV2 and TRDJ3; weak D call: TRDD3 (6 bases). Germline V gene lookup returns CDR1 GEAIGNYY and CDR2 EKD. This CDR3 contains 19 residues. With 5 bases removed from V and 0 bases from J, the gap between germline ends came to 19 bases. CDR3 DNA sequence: TGTGCCTGTGTCTACGGGGGGGAGTACAGCTCCTGGGACACCCGACAGATGTTTTTC. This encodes CACVYGGEYSSWDTRQMFF.

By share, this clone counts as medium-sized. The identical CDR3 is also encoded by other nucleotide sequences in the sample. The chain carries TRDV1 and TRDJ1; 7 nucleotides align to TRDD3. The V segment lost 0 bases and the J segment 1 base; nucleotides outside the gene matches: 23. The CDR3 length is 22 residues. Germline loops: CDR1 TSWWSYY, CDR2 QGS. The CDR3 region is CALGELGYVAKGIGRPTDKLIF. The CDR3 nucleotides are TGTGCTCTTGGGGAACTCGGTTACGTTGCAAAGGGGATAGGTCGTCCCACCGATAAACTCATCTTT.

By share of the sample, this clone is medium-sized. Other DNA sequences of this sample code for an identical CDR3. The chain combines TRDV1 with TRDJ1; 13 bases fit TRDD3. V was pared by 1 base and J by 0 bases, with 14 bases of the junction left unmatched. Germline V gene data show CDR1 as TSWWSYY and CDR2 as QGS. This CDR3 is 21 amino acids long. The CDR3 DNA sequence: TGTGCTCTTGGGGAACAGGTGGCCAACTGGGGGATACGAGGTTACACCGATAAACTCATCTTT. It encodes CALGEQVANWGIRGYTDKLIF.

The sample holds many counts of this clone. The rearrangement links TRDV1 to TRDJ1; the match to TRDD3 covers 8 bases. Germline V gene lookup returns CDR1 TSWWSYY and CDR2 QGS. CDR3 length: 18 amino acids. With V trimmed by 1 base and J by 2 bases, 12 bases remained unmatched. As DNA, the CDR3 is TGTGCTCTTGGGGAACATCGGCGAGGACTGGGGGGGACCGATAAACTCATCTTT. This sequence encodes CALGEHRRGLGGTDKLIF.

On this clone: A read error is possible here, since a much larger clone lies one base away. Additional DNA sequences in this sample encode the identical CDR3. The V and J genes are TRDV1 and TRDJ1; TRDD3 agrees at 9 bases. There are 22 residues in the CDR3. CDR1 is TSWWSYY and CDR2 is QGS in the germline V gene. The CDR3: CALGELRLPYWGTRPYTDKLIF. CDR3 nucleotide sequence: TGTGCACTTGGGGAACTTCGGCTTCCCTACTGGGGGACCCGTCCCTACACCGATAAACTCATCTTT.

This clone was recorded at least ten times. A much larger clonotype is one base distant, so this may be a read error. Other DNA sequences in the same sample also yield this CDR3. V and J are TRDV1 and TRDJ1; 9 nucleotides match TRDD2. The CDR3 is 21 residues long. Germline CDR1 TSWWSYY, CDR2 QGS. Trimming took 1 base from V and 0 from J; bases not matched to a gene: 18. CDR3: CALGERTFLHGGLKDTDKLIF. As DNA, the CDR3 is TGTGCTCTTGGGGAACGCACCTTCCTACATGGGGGACTAAAAGACACCGATAAACTCATCTTT.

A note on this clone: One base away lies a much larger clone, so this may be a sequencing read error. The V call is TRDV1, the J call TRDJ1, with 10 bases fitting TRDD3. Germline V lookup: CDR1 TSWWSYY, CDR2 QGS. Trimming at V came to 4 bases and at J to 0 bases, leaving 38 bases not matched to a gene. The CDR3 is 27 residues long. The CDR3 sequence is CALGGLGGPLGPMRGIREIWYTDKLIF. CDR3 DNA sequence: TGTGCTCTTGGGGGACTCGGAGGGCCCCTAGGGCCCATGAGGGGGATACGCGAGATTTGGTACACCGATAAACTCATCTTT.

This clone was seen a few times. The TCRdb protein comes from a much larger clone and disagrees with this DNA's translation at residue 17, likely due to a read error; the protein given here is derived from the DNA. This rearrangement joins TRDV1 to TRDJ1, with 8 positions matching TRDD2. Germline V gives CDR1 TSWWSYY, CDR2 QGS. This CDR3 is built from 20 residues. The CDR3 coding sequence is TGTGCTCTTGGGGGTTCAGACTTCCTACGGATGGGTCTAAGCACCGATGAACTCATCTTT. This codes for CALGGSDFLRMGLSTDELIF.

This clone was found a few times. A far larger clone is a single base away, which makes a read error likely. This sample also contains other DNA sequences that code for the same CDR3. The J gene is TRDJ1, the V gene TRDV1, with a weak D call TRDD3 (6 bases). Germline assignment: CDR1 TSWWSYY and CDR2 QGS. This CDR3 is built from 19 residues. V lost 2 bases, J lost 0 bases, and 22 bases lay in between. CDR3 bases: TGTGCTCTTGGGGAATTAAGGGGGACCTTACCCCCCTACACCGATAAACTCATCTTT. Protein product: CALGELRGTLPPYTDKLIF.

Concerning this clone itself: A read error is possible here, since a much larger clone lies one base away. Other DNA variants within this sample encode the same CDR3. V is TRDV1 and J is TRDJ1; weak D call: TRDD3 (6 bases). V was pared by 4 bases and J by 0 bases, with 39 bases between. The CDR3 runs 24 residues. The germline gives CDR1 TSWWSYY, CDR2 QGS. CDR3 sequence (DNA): TGTGCTCTTGGGGGTTCCCCTTCTAGCTTTTGGGGGTCCCCCACATCCTTGTACACCGATAAACTCATCTTT. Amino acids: CALGGSPSSFWGSPTSLYTDKLIF.

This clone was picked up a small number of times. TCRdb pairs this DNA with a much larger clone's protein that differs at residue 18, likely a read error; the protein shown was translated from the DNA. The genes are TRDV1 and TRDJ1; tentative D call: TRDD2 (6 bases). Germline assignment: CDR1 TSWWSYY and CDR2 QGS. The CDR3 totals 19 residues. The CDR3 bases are TGTGCTCTTGGGGAATCGACCTTTCCTAGGACCGCGGGGCGAAGGAAACTCACCTTT. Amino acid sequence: CALGESTFPRTAGRRKLTF.

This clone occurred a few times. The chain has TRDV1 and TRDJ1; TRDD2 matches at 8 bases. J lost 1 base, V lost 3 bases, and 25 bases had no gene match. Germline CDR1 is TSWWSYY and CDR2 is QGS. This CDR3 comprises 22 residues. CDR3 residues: CALGDRTSYRGSPDQATDKLIF. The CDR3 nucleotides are TGTGCTCTTGGGGACCGAACTTCCTACCGGGGGTCCCCCGACCAGGCCACCGATAAACTCATCTTT.

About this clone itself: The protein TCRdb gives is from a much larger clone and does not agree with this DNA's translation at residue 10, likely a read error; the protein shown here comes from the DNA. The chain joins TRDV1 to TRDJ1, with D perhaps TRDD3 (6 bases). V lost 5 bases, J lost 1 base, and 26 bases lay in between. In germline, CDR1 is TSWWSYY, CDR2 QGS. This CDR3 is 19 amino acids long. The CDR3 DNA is TGTGCTCTTGGGACTACTACAAGGGGGAACGGGGGTGGCACCGATAAACTCATCTTT. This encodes CALGTTTRGNGGGTDKLIF.

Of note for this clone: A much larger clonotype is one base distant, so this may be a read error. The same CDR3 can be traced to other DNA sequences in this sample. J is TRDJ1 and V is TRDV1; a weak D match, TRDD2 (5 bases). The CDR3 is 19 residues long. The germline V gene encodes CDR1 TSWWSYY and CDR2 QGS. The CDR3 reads CALGEYLPRRRQYTDKLIF. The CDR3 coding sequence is TGTGCTCTTGGGGAATATCTTCCCCGGAGGCGCCAGTACACCGATAAGCTCATCTTT.